Listed here are 2 T cell receptor beta chains from one sample, sequenced in a study of human T cells and chemical hapten exposure. TCRdb passed the RACE reads through MiXCR, listing each CDR3 protein once. Of about 92,000 distinct CDR3 sequences in the sample, roughly 10% were seen once. Time point indicated: patch test 3, about 24 weeks after DPC sensitization. The sample's treatment: therapeutic diphenylcyclopropenone sensitization with weekly scalp DPC. This sample comprised whole blood, obtained in connection with sensitization to the hapten diphenylcyclopropenone (DPC). The receptors stem from a woman in her 30s with alopecia areata. Some clones in this sample may be carry-over from other donors' samples.

This clonotype was counted many times. The chain has TRBV12-3 or TRBV12-4 and TRBJ2-4; the match to TRBD2 covers 12 bases. CDR3 length: 17 residues. V lost 2 bases, J lost 2 bases, and 4 bases stayed unmatched. The CDR3 loop is CASSLLAGGVSKNIQYF. The CDR3 DNA follows: TGTGCCAGCAGTTTACTAGCGGGAGGGGTATCCAAAAACATTCAGTACTTC.

Ten or more counts support this clonotype. The CDR3 sequence: CASTPAGTAFYEQYF. The DNA for the CDR3 is TGTGCCAGTACCCCCGCCGGGACAGCCTTCTACGAGCAGTACTTC. J is TRBJ2-7 and V is TRBV19; 7 bases agree with TRBD1. Germline loops: CDR1 LNHDA, CDR2 SQIVND (reference sequence). The junction had 12 bases not matched to a gene; V was cut back by 7 bases and J by 3 bases. CDR3 size: 15 residues.